In this sample, the clone carrying this TCR beta chain turned up once. Antigen: not known. The source of the sample is a study of shared clonotypes between healthy human individuals. Looking at the study overall: CD4 naive and CD4 memory each took three plates per donor, while CD8 naive took two and CD8 memory one.

Study-level points and caveats: Owing to a small donor count, the genetic and exposure-history diversity represented was limited. In this cohort, only blood was sampled, and tissue repertoires likely differ.

V was pared by 2 bases and J by 2 bases, with 12 bases between. Germline CDR1 reads SGDLS; CDR2 reads YYNGEE. There are 15 residues in the CDR3. The repertoire was sequenced with immunoSEQ multiplex PCR; TCRdb's copy has only in-frame clones and lacks some. The sample carries some 380,000 clones, approximately 96% recorded once. The clonotype was recovered from a man younger than 40 in good health. Input material: memory CD8+ T cells sorted from blood. Subset denoted: CD45RO+ cells pooled with CCR7-negative TemRA cells. V gene TRBV9 combines with J gene TRBJ2-3; a weak D match, TRBD2 (6 bases). CDR3 region: CASSVFSGDTDTQYF. The CDR3 nucleotides are TGTGCCAGCAGCGTCTTTAGCGGAGACACAGATACGCAGTATTTT.